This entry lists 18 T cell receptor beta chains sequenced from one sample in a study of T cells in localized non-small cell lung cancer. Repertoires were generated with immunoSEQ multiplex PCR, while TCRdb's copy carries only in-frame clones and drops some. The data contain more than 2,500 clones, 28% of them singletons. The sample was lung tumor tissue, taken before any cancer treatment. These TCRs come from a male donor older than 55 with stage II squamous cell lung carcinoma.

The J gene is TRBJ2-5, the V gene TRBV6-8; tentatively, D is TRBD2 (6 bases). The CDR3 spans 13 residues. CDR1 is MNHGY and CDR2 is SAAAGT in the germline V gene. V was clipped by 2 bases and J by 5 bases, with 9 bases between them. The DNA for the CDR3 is TGTGCCAGCAGTTACGATCGGGAGGAGACCCAGTACTTC. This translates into CASSYDREETQYF.

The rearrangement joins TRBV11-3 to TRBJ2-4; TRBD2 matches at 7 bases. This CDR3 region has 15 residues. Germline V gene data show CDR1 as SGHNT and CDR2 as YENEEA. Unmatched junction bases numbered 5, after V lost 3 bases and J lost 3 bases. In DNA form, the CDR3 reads TGTGCCAGCAGCTTGTTCACGGGGGGCAAAAACATTCAGTACTTC. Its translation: CASSLFTGGKNIQYF.

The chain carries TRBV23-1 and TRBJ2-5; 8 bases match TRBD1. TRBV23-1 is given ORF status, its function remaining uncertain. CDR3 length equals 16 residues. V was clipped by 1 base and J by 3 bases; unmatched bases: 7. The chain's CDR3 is CASSQCDRGEEETQYF. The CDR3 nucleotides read TGCGCCAGCAGTCAATGCGACAGGGGCGAGGAAGAGACCCAGTACTTC.

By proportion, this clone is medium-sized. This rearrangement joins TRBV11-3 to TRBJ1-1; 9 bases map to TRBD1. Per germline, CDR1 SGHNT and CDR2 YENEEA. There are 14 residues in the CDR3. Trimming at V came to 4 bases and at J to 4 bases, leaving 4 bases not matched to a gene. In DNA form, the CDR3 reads TGTGCCAGCAGCTCCTCGACAGGGGGCACTGAAGCTTTCTTT. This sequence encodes CASSSSTGGTEAFF. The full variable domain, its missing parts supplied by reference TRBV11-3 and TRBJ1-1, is EAGVVQSPRYKIIEKKQPVAFWCNPISGHNTLYWYLQNLGQGPELLIRYENEEAVDDSQLPKDRFSAERLKGVDSTLKIQPAELGDSAVYLCASSSSTGGTEAFFGQGTRLTVV.

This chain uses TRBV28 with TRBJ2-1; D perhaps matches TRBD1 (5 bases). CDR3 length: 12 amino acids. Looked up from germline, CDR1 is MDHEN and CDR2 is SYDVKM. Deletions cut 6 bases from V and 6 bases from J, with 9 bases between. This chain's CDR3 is CASRQQANEQFF. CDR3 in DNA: TGTGCCAGCAGACAACAGGCCAATGAGCAGTTCTTC.

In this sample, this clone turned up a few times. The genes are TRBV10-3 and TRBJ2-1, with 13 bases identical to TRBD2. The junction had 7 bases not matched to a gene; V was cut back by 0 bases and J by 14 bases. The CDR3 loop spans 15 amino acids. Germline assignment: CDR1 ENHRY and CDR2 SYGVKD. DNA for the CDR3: TGTGCCATCAGTGAGTCAACTAGCGGGGGGGCAAGGGAGTTCTTC. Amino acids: CAISESTSGGAREFF.

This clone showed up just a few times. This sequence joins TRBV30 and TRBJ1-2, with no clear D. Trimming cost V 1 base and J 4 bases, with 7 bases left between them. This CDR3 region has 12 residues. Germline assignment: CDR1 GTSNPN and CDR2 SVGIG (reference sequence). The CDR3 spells CAWSASGYGYTF. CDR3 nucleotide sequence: TGTGCCTGGAGTGCTAGTGGCTATGGCTACACCTTC.

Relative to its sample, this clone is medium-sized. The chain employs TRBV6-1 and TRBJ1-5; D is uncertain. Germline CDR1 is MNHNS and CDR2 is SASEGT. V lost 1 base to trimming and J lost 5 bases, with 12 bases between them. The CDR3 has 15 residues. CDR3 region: CASSEGIARYQPQHF. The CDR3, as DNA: TGTGCCAGCAGTGAAGGGATAGCACGATATCAGCCCCAGCATTTT.

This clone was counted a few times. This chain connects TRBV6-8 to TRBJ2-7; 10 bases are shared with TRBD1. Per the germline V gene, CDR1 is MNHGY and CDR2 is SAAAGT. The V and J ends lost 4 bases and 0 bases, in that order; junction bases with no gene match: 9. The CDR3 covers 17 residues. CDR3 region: CASSSRGTGVSSYEQYF. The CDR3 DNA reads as TGTGCCAGCAGTTCTAGGGGGACAGGGGTAAGCTCCTACGAGCAGTACTTC.

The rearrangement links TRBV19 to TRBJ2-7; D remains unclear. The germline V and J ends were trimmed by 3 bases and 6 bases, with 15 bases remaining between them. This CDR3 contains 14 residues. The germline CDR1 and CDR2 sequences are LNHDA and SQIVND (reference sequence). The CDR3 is CASSMLGLGSEQYF. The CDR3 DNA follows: TGTGCCAGTAGTATGCTCGGTCTCGGGTCCGAGCAGTACTTC.

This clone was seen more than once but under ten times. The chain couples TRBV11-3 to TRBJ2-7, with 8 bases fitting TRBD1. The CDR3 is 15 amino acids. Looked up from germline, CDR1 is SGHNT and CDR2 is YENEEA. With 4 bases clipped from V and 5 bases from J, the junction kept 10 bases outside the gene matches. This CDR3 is CASSSPGQAGNEQYF. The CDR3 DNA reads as TGTGCCAGCAGCTCTCCGGGACAGGCAGGCAACGAGCAGTACTTC.

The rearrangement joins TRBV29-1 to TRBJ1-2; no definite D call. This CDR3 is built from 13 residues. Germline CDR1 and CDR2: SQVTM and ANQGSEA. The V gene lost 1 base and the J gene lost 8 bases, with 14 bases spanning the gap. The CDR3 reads CSVEASLWTGYTF. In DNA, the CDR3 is TGCAGCGTTGAAGCCTCTCTTTGGACCGGCTACACCTTC. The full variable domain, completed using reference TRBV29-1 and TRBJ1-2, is SAVISQKPSRDICQRGTSLTIQCQVDSQVTMMFWYRQQPGQSLTLIATANQGSEATYESGFVIDKFPISRPNLTFSTLTVSNMSPEDSSIYLCSVEASLWTGYTFGSGTRLTVV.

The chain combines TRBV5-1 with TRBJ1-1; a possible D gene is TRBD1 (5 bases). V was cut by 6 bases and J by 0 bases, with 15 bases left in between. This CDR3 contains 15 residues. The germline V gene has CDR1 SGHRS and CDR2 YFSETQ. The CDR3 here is CASTEGLVLNTEAFF. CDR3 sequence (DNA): TGCGCCAGCACCGAGGGGCTTGTGTTGAACACTGAAGCTTTCTTT.

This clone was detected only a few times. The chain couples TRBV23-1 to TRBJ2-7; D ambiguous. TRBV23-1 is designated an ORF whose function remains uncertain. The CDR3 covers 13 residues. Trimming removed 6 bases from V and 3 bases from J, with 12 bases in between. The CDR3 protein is CASSLGSVYEQYV. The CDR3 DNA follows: TGCGCCAGCAGCTTGGGCTCAGTCTACGAGCAGTACGTC.

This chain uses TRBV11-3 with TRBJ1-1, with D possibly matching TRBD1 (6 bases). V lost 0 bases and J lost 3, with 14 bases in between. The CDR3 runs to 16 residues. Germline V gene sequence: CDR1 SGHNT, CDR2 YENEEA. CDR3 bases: TGTGCCAGCAGCTTAGACAGGGGCGCTAGGGACACTGAAGCTTTCTTT. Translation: CASSLDRGARDTEAFF.

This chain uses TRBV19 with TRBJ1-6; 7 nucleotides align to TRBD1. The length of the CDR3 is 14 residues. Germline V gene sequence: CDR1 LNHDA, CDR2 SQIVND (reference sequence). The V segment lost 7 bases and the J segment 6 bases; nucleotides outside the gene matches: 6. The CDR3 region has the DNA TGTGCCAGTATTACAGGGGCGACTAATTCACCCCTCCACTTT. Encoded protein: CASITGATNSPLHF.

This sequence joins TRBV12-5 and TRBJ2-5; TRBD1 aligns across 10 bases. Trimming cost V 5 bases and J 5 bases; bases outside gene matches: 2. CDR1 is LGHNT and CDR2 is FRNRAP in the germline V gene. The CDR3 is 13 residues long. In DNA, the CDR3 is TGTGCTAGTGGTGTGGACAGGGGGGAGACCCAGTACTTC. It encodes CASGVDRGETQYF.

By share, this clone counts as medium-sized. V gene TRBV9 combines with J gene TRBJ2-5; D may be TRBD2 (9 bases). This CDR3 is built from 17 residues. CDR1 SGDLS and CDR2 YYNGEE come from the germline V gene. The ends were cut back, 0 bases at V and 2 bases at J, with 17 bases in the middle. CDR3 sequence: CASSVGLAGTGQETQYF. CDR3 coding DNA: TGTGCCAGCAGCGTAGGGCTAGCGGGGACAGGACAAGAGACCCAGTACTTC.